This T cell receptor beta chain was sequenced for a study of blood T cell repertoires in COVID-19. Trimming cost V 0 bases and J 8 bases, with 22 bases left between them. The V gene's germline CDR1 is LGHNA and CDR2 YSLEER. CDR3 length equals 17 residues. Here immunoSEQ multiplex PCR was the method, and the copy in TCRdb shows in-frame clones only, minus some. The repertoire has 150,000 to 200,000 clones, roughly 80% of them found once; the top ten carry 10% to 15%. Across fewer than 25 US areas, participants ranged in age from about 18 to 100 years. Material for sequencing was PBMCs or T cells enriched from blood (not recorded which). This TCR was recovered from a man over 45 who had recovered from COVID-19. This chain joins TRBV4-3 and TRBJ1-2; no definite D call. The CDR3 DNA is TGCGCCAGCAGCCAAGATATGAGCTCCCCTCTCCTCTGGGGCTACACCTTC. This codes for CASSQDMSSPLLWGYTF.